This TCR beta chain was sequenced for a study of regulatory T cells in long-lasting Graves disease. Study results and limitations: It was possible that the small sample size reduced accuracy.

Concerning this clonotype: No antigen is known for it.

Relying on iRepertoire HTBI primers and Arm-PCR of CDR3 regions, the team built TCR beta libraries. A single record per CDR3 protein comes from TCRdb applying MiXCR to the multiplex PCR reads. The sample carries roughly 420,000 distinct CDR3 sequences, 14% recorded once. Per the germline V gene, CDR1 is ENHRY and CDR2 is SYGVKD. The trim removed 6 bases at V and 10 bases at J, leaving 7 bases unmatched. There are 13 residues in the CDR3. The time point denotes: newly diagnosed GD, antithyroid drugs for less than 3 months. Following extraction of RNA from PBMCs, that RNA was used to make the TCR library. Patients of an endocrinology department in Xi'an, China, were included. The sample was also reused in another study, on T cells in Graves' hyperthyroidism and ophthalmopathy. From that study: The TCR CDR3 first-round RT-PCR relied on the HTBI primer set. From stable hyperthyroidism, ophthalmopathy was set apart by a 13 V-J model.

The sample was peripheral blood mononuclear cells (PBMCs), taken at new diagnosis, from a patient treated with antithyroid drugs. The V call is TRBV10-3, the J call TRBJ2-1; the match to TRBD1 covers 9 bases. The TCR was taken from a woman aged 50 to 65 with Graves disease. CDR3 nucleotides: TGTGCCATCAGGGCCGGGACAGGGCGAGAGCAGTTCTTC. Translated: CAIRAGTGREQFF.